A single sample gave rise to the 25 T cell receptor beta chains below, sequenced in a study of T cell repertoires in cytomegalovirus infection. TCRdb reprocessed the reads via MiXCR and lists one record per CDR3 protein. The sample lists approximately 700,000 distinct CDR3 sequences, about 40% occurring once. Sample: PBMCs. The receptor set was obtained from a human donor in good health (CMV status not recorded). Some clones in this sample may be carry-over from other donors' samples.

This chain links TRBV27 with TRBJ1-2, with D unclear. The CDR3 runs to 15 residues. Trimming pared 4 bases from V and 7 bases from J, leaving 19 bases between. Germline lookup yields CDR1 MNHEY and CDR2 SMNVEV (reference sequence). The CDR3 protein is CASSSPGAPYVGYTF. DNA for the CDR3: TGTGCCAGCAGTTCTCCGGGAGCTCCCTATGTTGGCTACACCTTC.

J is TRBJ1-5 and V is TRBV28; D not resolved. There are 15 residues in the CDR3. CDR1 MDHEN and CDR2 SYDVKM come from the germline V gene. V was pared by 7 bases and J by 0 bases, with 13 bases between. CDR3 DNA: TGTGCCAGCACCGCCTGGCAGATTAGCAATCAGCCCCAGCATTTT. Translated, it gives CASTAWQISNQPQHF.

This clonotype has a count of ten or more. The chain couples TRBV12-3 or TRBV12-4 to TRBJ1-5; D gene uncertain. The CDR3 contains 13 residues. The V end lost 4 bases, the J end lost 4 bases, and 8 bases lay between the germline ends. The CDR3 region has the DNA TGTGCCAGCAGTTCGGGGTCGAATCAGCCCCAGCATTTT. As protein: CASSSGSNQPQHF.

CDR3 bases: TGTGCCAGCAGCCCCCCCACCTCATTCTATGGCGGCTACACCTTC. Translation: CASSPPTSFYGGYTF. This chain connects TRBV2 to TRBJ1-2; D ambiguous. V shed 6 bases and J shed 8 bases, with 22 bases lying between them. The germline CDR1 and CDR2 sequences are SNHLY and FYNNEI. CDR3 length: 15 residues.

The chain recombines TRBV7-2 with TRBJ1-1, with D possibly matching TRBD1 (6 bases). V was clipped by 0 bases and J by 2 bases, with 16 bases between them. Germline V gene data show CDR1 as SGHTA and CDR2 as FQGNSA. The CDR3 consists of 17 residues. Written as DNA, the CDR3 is TGTGCCAGCAGCTTAGCAGGGGGGCTCGTCCGAAACACTGAAGCTTTCTTT. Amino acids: CASSLAGGLVRNTEAFF.

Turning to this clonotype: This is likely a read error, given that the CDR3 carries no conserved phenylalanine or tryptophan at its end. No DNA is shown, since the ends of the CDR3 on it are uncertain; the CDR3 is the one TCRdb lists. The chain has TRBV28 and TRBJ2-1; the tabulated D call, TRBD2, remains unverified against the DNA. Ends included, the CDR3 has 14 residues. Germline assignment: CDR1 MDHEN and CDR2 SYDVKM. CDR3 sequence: CATSVAGGQFEQLL.

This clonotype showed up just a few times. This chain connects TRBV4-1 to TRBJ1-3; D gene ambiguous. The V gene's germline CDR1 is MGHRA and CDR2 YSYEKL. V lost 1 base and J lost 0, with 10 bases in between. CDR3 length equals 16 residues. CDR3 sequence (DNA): TGCGCCAGCAGCCAAGGATCGGCAGCCTCTGGAAACACCATATATTTT. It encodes CASSQGSAASGNTIYF.

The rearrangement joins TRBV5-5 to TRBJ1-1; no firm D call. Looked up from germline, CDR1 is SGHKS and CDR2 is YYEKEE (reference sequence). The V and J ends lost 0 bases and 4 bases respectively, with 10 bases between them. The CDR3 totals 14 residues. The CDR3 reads CASSLVRSFTEAFF. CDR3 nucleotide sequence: TGTGCCAGCAGCTTGGTTCGGTCGTTCACTGAAGCTTTCTTT.

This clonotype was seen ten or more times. CDR3 in DNA: TGTGCCAGCAGCCCTACCTCTGGAAACATTCAGTACTTC. Its protein product is CASSPTSGNIQYF. The chain recombines TRBV7-9 with TRBJ2-4, with D unclear. Trimming shortened V by 5 bases and J by 6 bases, and 11 bases separated the two germline ends. Germline V gives CDR1 SEHNR, CDR2 FQNEAQ (reference sequence). The CDR3 totals 13 residues.

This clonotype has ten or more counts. The CDR3 here is CASSLGSGEAFF. The DNA for the CDR3 is TGTGCCAGCAGCTTAGGGTCAGGTGAAGCTTTCTTT. The V gene is TRBV7-9, the J gene TRBJ1-1, with D unclear. Trimming took off 1 base at V and 7 bases at J, with 7 bases between the two ends. CDR1 is SEHNR, CDR2 FQNEAQ, per germline (reference sequence). The CDR3 covers 12 residues.

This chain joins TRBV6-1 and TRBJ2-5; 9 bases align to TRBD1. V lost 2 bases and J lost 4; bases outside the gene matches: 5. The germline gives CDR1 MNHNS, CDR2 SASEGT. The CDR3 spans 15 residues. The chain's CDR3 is CASSETGGFGETQYF. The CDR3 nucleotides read TGTGCCAGCAGTGAAACAGGGGGCTTTGGAGAGACCCAGTACTTC.

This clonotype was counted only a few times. CDR3 protein: CAISVGSTDTQYF. The CDR3 DNA follows: TGTGCCATCAGTGTGGGGAGCACAGATACGCAGTATTTT. The chain couples TRBV10-3 to TRBJ2-3; D is uncertain. Trimming removed 4 bases at V and 0 bases at J, with 5 bases between. Germline-derived CDR1 and CDR2 are ENHRY and SYGVKD. The length of the CDR3 is 13 residues.

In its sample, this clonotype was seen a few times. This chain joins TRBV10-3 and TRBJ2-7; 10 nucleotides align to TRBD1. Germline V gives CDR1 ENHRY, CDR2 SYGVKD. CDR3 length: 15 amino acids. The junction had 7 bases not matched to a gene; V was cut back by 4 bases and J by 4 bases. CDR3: CAISGPGQGRYEQYF. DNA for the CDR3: TGTGCCATCAGTGGTCCGGGACAGGGGCGATACGAGCAGTACTTC.

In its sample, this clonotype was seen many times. The CDR3 DNA reads as TGTGCCAGCAGCGGGGGACTAGCGGAAAACATTCAGTACTTC. Amino acids: CASSGGLAENIQYF. The gene calls are TRBV7-2 and TRBJ2-4; TRBD2 matches 11 bases. The CDR3 sequence is 14 residues long. In germline, CDR1 is SGHTA, CDR2 FQGNSA. J gave up 5 bases and V 5 bases, and 2 bases lay outside the gene matches.

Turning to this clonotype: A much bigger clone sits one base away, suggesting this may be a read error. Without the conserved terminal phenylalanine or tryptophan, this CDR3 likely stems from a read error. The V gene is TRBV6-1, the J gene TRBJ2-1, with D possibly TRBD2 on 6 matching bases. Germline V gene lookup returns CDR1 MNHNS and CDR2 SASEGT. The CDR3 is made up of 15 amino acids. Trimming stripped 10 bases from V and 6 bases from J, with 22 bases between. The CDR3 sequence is CATDLLGGKRNEQFL. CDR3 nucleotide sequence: TGTGCCACAGACTTGTTGGGGGGTAAGCGCAATGAGCAGTTCTTA.

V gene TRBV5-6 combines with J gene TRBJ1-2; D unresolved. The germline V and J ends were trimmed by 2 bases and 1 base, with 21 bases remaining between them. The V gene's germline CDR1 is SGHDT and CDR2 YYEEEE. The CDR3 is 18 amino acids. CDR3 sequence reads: CASSFGRENSFINYGYTF. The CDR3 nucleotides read TGTGCCAGCAGCTTCGGACGTGAAAACAGTTTTATTAACTATGGCTACACCTTC.

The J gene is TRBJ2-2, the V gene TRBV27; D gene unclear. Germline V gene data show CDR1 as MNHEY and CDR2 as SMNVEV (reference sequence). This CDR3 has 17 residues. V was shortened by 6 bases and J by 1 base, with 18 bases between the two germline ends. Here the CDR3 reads CASRLPSSNRNTGELFF. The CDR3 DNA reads TGTGCCAGCAGGCTACCGAGCTCCAATAGGAACACCGGGGAGCTGTTTTTT.

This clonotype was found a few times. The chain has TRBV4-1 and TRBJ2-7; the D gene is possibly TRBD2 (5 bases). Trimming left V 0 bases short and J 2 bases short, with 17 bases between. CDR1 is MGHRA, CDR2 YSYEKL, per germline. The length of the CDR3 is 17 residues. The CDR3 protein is CASSQEASGLYTYEQYF. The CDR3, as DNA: TGCGCCAGCAGCCAAGAAGCCAGCGGACTCTATACCTACGAGCAGTACTTC.

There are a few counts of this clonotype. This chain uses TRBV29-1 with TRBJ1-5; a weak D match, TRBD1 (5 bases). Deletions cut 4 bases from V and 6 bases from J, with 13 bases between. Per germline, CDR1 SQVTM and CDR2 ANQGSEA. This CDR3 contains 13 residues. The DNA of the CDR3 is TGCAGCGTTGCCGGCTCCGGGGGTCAGCCCCAGCATTTT. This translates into CSVAGSGGQPQHF.

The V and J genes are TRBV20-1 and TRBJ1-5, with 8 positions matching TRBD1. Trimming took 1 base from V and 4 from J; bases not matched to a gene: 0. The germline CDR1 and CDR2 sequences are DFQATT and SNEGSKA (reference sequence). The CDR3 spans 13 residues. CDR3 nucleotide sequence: TGCAGTGCTAGAGGGACAGGGAATCAGCCCCAGCATTTT. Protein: CSARGTGNQPQHF.

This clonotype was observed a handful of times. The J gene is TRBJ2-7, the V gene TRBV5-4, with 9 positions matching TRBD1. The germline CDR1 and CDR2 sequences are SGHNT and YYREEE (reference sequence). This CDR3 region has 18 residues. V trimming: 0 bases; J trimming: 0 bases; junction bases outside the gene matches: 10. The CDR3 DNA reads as TGTGCCAGCAGCTTGGGGGTGGGGACAGGGAGGAGCTCCTACGAGCAGTACTTC. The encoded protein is CASSLGVGTGRSSYEQYF.

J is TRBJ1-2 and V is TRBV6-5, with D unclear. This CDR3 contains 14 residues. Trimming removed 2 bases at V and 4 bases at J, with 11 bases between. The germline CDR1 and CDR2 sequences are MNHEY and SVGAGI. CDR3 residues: CASSYAADLYGYTF. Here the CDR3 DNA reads TGTGCCAGCAGTTACGCGGCGGATCTCTATGGCTACACCTTC.

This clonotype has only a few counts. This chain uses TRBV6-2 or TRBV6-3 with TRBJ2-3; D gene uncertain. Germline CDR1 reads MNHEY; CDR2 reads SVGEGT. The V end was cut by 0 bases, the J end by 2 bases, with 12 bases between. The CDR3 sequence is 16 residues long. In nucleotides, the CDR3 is TGTGCCAGCAGTTACTCGGCCGCTGTTACCACAGATACGCAGTATTTT. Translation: CASSYSAAVTTDTQYF.

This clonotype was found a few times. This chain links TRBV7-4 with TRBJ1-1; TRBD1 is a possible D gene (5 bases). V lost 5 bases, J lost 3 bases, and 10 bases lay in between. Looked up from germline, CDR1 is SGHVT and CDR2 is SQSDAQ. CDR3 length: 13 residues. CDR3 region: CASSIQGDTEAFF. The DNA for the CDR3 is TGTGCCAGCAGCATACAAGGGGACACTGAAGCTTTCTTT.

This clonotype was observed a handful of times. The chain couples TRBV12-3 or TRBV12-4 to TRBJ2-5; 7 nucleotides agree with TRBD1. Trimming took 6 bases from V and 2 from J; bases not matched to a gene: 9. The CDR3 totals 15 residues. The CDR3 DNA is TGTGCCAGCAGCGAACAGGGGCTAGATCAAGAGACCCAGTACTTC. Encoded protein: CASSEQGLDQETQYF.